This passage covers 20 T cell receptor beta chains from one sample sequenced in a study of T-cell memory formation after mild COVID-19 (dated by TCRdb to the early 2020s). The library relied on 5' RACE. Sequencing took place on an Illumina NovaSeq 6000. The public reads were reanalyzed by TCRdb: fastp trimming at Q25, MiXCR alignment, in-frame beta chains only. Rows with one shared CDR3 protein collapse into an entry with the most common genes and DNA. The sample records 550,000 to 600,000 distinct CDR3 sequences, about 18% of which are singletons. The ten largest clones represent around 7.8% of the sample. Sequencing input: PBMCs or a T cell subset sorted from them (not recorded which). These receptors all come from an adult woman who had mild COVID-19 (a few samples of this study predate the infection). The sample titles of this study are shuffled in the database, so cell type and time point are left out; the donor was told from shared clones.

This clonotype was detected a few times. The chain combines TRBV7-9 with TRBJ1-3; 10 positions agree with TRBD1. Trimming took 7 bases from V and 4 from J; bases not matched to a gene: 10. CDR1 is SEHNR, CDR2 FQNEAQ, per germline (reference sequence). This CDR3 spans 16 amino acids. Written as DNA, the CDR3 is TGTGCCAGCACCCGGACAGGGGGTTTGGGCGGAAACACCATATATTTT. Protein product: CASTRTGGLGGNTIYF.

V usage is TRBV9 and J usage is TRBJ2-2; unclear D gene. The germline V and J ends were trimmed by 0 bases and 5 bases, with 5 bases remaining between them. From germline, CDR1 is SGDLS and CDR2 YYNGEE. CDR3 length: 13 amino acids. CDR3 region: CASSVVETGELFF. The CDR3 bases are TGTGCCAGCAGCGTAGTAGAGACCGGGGAGCTGTTTTTT.

The rearrangement joins TRBV3-1 to TRBJ1-1, with a possible D match to TRBD1 (5 bases). V lost 7 bases and J 5 bases, leaving 26 bases between the germline ends. Germline CDR1 is LGHDT and CDR2 is YNNKEL (reference sequence). CDR3 length: 17 residues. CDR3 nucleotides: TGTGCCAGCAAGGGGAAGAAAGCAGGGTCGACTTTTACTGAAGCTTTCTTT. It encodes CASKGKKAGSTFTEAFF. Using reference TRBV3-1 and TRBJ1-1 for the parts outside the CDR3, the full variable domain is DTAVSQTPKYLVTQMGNDKSIKCEQNLGHDTMYWYKQDSKKFLKIMFSYNNKELIINETVPNRFSPKSPDKAHLNLHINSLELGDSAVYFCASKGKKAGSTFTEAFFGQGTRLTVV.

This clonotype was detected ten times or more. This chain uses TRBV6-5 with TRBJ1-1; 7 bases agree with TRBD1. CDR1 and CDR2 (germline): MNHEY, SVGAGI. V lost 4 bases and J lost 8; bases outside the gene matches: 1. The CDR3 is 11 residues long. CDR3 region: CASSWDREAFF. In DNA form, the CDR3 reads TGTGCCAGCAGTTGGGACAGAGAAGCTTTCTTT.

This clonotype was observed a few times. This chain joins TRBV4-3 and TRBJ1-2; D not certain. V gave up 0 bases and J gave up 4 bases, with 9 bases separating them. CDR1 is LGHNA and CDR2 is YSLEER in the germline V gene. The CDR3 consists of 14 residues. CDR3 sequence: CASSQDSPRYGYTF. Written as DNA, the CDR3 is TGCGCCAGCAGCCAAGATTCTCCCCGCTATGGCTACACCTTC.

The chain combines TRBV2 with TRBJ2-1; the match to TRBD2 covers 9 bases. CDR1 is SNHLY, CDR2 FYNNEI, per germline. The CDR3 runs to 18 residues. V lost 4 bases to trimming and J lost 9 bases; unmatched junction nucleotides: 19. The CDR3 DNA reads as TGTGCCAGCAGTGTATTAAAGTCTAGCGGGACGCGGTTAGGTGAGCAGTTCTTC. Its translation: CASSVLKSSGTRLGEQFF.

This clonotype was found a few times. The genes are TRBV27 and TRBJ2-1; maybe TRBD1 (6 bases). Germline CDR1 MNHEY, CDR2 SMNVEV (reference sequence). CDR3 length: 12 residues. The V end lost 7 bases, the J end lost 9 bases, and 13 bases lay between the germline ends. The CDR3 spells CASMGAASEQFF. The CDR3 nucleotides are TGTGCCAGCATGGGGGCCGCTAGTGAGCAGTTCTTC.

This clonotype was seen only a few times. The chain carries TRBV7-2 and TRBJ1-6; D is unclear. The CDR3 is made up of 12 amino acids. Trimming shortened V by 3 bases and J by 9 bases, and 6 bases separated the two germline ends. In germline, CDR1 is SGHTA, CDR2 FQGNSA. The CDR3 DNA sequence: TGTGCCAGCAGCTTCGTAGGTTCACCCCTCCACTTT. This translates into CASSFVGSPLHF.

There are many counts of this clonotype. The chain has TRBV5-1 and TRBJ1-1; tentative D call: TRBD1 (6 bases). The length of the CDR3 is 16 residues. Trimming left V 7 bases short and J 1 base short, with 20 bases between. CDR1 is SGHRS, CDR2 YFSETQ, per germline. The CDR3 DNA follows: TGCGCCAGCGGGGGCTTGGCTCGGGGGCAGAACACTGAAGCTTTCTTT. Translated: CASGGLARGQNTEAFF.

The J gene is TRBJ2-5, the V gene TRBV11-2, with TRBD2 matching over 10 bases. The CDR3 covers 18 residues. V lost 0 bases, J lost 5 bases, and 12 bases stayed unmatched. Germline values: CDR1 SGHAT, CDR2 FQNNGV. The CDR3 is CASSLDSFSGLATETQYF. The DNA of the CDR3 is TGTGCCAGCAGCTTAGATAGCTTCTCGGGACTAGCGACGGAGACCCAGTACTTC.

This clonotype was observed a few times. The DNA for the CDR3 is TGCGCCAGCAGCCAATTTGGGACTTTGGGGAACGAGCAGTACTTC. This codes for CASSQFGTLGNEQYF. The chain employs TRBV4-1 and TRBJ2-7; TRBD2 might be the D (6 bases). The V end lost 2 bases, the J end lost 5 bases, and 16 bases lay between the germline ends. The CDR3 length is 15 residues. The germline gives CDR1 MGHRA, CDR2 YSYEKL.

This clonotype was recorded a few times. V gene TRBV5-1 combines with J gene TRBJ2-2, with TRBD1 matching over 7 bases. The J segment lost 9 bases and the V segment lost 0 bases, leaving 11 bases of the junction unmatched. This CDR3 spans 16 amino acids. Germline CDR1 is SGHRS and CDR2 is YFSETQ. CDR3 loop: CASSLGTGKEVWELFF. For the CDR3, the DNA is TGCGCCAGCAGCTTGGGGACAGGAAAAGAAGTCTGGGAGCTGTTTTTT.

J is TRBJ2-7 and V is TRBV5-1, with 7 bases that match TRBD1. V shed 1 base, J shed 2 bases, and the junction held 15 bases outside the gene matches. Germline V CDR1 and CDR2: SGHRS, YFSETQ. This CDR3 has 18 residues. CDR3 coding DNA: TGCGCCAGCAGCTTGAAGGGGTCCGGACAGGCGCAAACCTACGAGCAGTACTTC. This encodes CASSLKGSGQAQTYEQYF.

This clonotype was seen a handful of times. This CDR3 reads CASSTQGGSNQPQHF. CDR3 coding DNA: TGTGCCAGCAGCACTCAAGGGGGTAGCAATCAGCCCCAGCATTTT. The chain combines TRBV7-9 with TRBJ1-5, with D possibly matching TRBD1 (6 bases). Germline-derived CDR1 and CDR2 are SEHNR and FQNEAQ (reference sequence). Deletions cut 5 bases from V and 0 bases from J, with 11 bases between. The CDR3 has 15 amino acids.

Written as DNA, the CDR3 is TGTGCCAGCAGTTTCTTGGGACTAGCGGGGCCTTCCTACGAGCAGTACTTC. The encoded protein is CASSFLGLAGPSYEQYF. The gene calls are TRBV12-3 or TRBV12-4 and TRBJ2-7, with 13 nucleotides matching TRBD2. Germline trimming cut 3 bases from V and 1 base from J; bases unmatched to any gene: 6. The length of the CDR3 is 17 residues.

This chain links TRBV5-1 with TRBJ2-1, with 7 bases aligning to TRBD2. CDR3 size: 15 residues. CDR1 is SGHRS and CDR2 is YFSETQ in the germline V gene. The junction had 3 bases not matched to a gene; V was cut back by 0 bases and J by 3 bases. The CDR3 DNA reads as TGCGCCAGCAGCTTGGGCGGGGACTACTACAATGAGCAGTTCTTC. Translation gives CASSLGGDYYNEQFF.

This rearrangement joins TRBV29-1 to TRBJ1-1; the D gene is possibly TRBD1 (6 bases). Germline assignment: CDR1 SQVTM and CDR2 ANQGSEA. The V and J ends lost 6 bases and 5 bases respectively, with 16 bases between them. CDR3 size: 13 residues. For the CDR3, the DNA is TGCAGCGTCCGGGACAACCAGGGGACTGAAGCTTTCTTT. Translated: CSVRDNQGTEAFF.

Ten or more counts support this clonotype. This sequence joins TRBV9 and TRBJ2-7; weak D call: TRBD2 (5 bases). The CDR3 sequence is 15 residues long. CDR1 SGDLS and CDR2 YYNGEE come from the germline V gene. Deletions cut 3 bases from V and 6 bases from J, with 19 bases between. The CDR3 loop is CASSASGIRESEQYF. The CDR3 coding sequence is TGTGCCAGCAGCGCCTCCGGGATCCGGGAATCCGAGCAGTACTTC. The full variable domain, with the rest looked up from reference TRBV9 and TRBJ2-7, is DSGVTQTPKHLITATGQRVTLRCSPRSGDLSVYWYQQSLDQGLQFLIQYYNGEERAKGNILERFSAQQFPDLHSELNLSSLELGDSALYFCASSASGIRESEQYFGPGTRLTVT.

As for this clonotype: Lacking the conserved final phenylalanine or tryptophan, this CDR3 likely reflects a read error. This chain uses TRBV5-1 with TRBJ2-1; TRBD2 agrees at 9 bases. After removal of 8 bases from V and 6 bases from J, the junction contained 6 bases not matched to a gene. In germline, CDR1 is SGHRS, CDR2 YFSETQ. CDR3 size: 13 residues. The CDR3 sequence is CASDSGSLNEQFL. The CDR3 DNA reads as TGCGCCAGTGATAGCGGGAGCCTCAATGAGCAGTTCTTA.

This clonotype was recorded a few times. The rearrangement joins TRBV29-1 to TRBJ2-1; the D call may be TRBD1 or TRBD2 (5 bases each). Germline CDR1 and CDR2: SQVTM and ANQGSEA. Trimming took 3 bases from V and 4 from J, leaving 16 bases between them. This CDR3 comprises 15 residues. CDR3 nucleotide sequence: TGCAGCGTTGATGGGACCACTTTAGGGTACAATGAGCAGTTCTTC. The encoded protein is CSVDGTTLGYNEQFF.